This entry concerns a single TCR beta chain. Its antigen remains unidentified. Isolation of CD4+ naive, central memory, regulatory and stem cell-like memory cells was achieved by sorting via CD45RO/CCR7/CD25/CD127/CD95/CD27. The data stem from a study of beta chain features in type 1 diabetes. Study-level background: When patients were set against healthy donors, age, gender and cell yields were similar.

Expressed TCRB transcripts got sequenced, as all isolated RNA was reverse transcribed. Average reads for naive, central memory and regulatory T cell samples were about 4 million. Measured with immunoSEQ multiplex PCR; TCRdb has only the in-frame clones, and not every one. The profile shows 430,000 or so clones, roughly 10% of them singletons. Per germline, CDR1 KGHSH and CDR2 LQKENI. V lost 2 bases to trimming and J lost 2 bases, with 14 bases between them. This CDR3 spans 16 amino acids. Study results and limitations: Within the patient group, naive, central memory and Treg TCRB repertoires appeared more similar to each other than within healthy donors.

This sequence joins TRBV18 and TRBJ2-3, with D possibly TRBD2 on 6 matching bases. What was sequenced was naive CD4+ T cells from blood. The receptor was derived from a woman aged 18-29 years in good health. The CDR3 DNA follows: TGTGCCAGCTCACCATGGGGTAGCGGAGACACAGATACGCAGTATTTT. Residues: CASSPWGSGDTDTQYF.